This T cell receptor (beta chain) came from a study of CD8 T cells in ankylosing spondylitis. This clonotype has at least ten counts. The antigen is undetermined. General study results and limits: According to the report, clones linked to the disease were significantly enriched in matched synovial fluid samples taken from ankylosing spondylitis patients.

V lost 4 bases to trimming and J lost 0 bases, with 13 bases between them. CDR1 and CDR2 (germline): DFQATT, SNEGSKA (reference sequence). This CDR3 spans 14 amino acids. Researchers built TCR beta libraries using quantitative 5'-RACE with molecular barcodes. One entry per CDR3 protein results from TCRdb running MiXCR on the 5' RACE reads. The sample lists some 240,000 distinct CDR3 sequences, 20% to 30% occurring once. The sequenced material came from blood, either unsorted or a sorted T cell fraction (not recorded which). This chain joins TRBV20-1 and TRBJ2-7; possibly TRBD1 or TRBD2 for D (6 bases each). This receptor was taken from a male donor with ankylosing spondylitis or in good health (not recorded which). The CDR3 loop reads CSAIAGTSSYEQYF. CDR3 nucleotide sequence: TGCAGTGCTATCGCGGGGACAAGCTCCTACGAGCAGTACTTC.